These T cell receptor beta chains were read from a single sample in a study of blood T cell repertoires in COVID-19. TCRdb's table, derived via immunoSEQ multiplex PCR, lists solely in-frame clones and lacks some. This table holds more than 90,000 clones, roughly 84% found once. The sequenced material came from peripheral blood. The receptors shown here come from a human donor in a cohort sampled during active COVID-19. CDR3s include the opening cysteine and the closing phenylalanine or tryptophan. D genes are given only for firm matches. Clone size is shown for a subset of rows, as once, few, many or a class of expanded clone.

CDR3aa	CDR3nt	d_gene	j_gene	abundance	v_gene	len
CAISESRSPLHF	TGTGCCATCAGTGAGTCACGGTCACCCCTCCACTTT	NA	TRBJ1-6	NA	TRBV10-3	12
CASSMVSSYNSPLHF	TGTGCCAGCAGTATGGTCAGCTCCTATAATTCACCCCTCCACTTT	NA	TRBJ1-6	NA	TRBV6-5	15
CATSRNSFDGYTF	TGTGCCACCAGCAGAAACAGTTTCGATGGCTACACCTTC	NA	TRBJ1-2	NA	TRBV15	13
CASSPAATNTGELFF	TGTGCCAGCAGCCCAGCGGCCACCAACACCGGGGAGCTGTTTTTT	NA	TRBJ2-2	NA	TRBV7-2	15
CASSYDRLPRGYTF	TGTGCCAGCAGTTACGACAGGTTGCCCAGGGGCTACACCTTC	NA	TRBJ1-2	NA	TRBV7-8	14
CASSSGGAFPYGYTF	TGTGCCAGCAGTTCAGGGGGCGCCTTTCCCTATGGCTACACCTTC	TRBD1	TRBJ1-2	NA	TRBV28	15
CASTSSGNTIYF	TGTGCCAGCACCTCCTCTGGAAACACCATATATTTT	NA	TRBJ1-3	NA	TRBV6-5	12
CASSQRGRYTGELFF	TGTGCCAGCAGTCAAAGAGGTCGCTACACCGGGGAGCTGTTTTTT	NA	TRBJ2-2	NA	TRBV27	15
CASSLRSASYNEQFF	TGTGCCAGCAGCTTAAGGAGCGCCTCCTACAATGAGCAGTTCTTC	NA	TRBJ2-1	NA	TRBV7-8	15
CATSRGAGGGTNEKLFF	TGTGCCACCAGCAGGGGCGCTGGCGGCGGGACTAATGAAAAACTGTTTTTT	NA	TRBJ1-4	NA	TRBV15	17
CASRPAGGTDTQYF	TGTGCCAGCAGACCGGCGGGGGGCACAGATACGCAGTATTTT	TRBD2	TRBJ2-3	NA	TRBV9	14
CASSSIRGQGRTEAFF	TGTGCCAGTAGTTCGATAAGAGGACAGGGAAGGACTGAAGCTTTCTTT	TRBD1	TRBJ1-1	NA	TRBV19	16
CASSRGQVTEAFF	TGTGCCAGCAGCCGGGGACAGGTTACTGAAGCTTTCTTT	TRBD1	TRBJ1-1	NA	TRBV14	13
CASSEQGGGYTF	TGTGCCAGCAGTGAGCAGGGGGGCGGCTACACCTTC	TRBD1	TRBJ1-2	NA	TRBV28	12
CASSLPDRFYGYTF	TGTGCCAGCAGCCTACCGGACAGGTTCTATGGCTACACCTTC	TRBD1	TRBJ1-2	NA	TRBV5-8	14
CASSIGTGPPYEQYF	TGTGCCAGTAGTATAGGAACAGGACCCCCCTACGAGCAGTACTTC	NA	TRBJ2-7	NA	TRBV19	15
CASSVDSNYGYTF	TGTGCCAGCAGCGTAGACAGTAACTATGGCTACACCTTC	NA	TRBJ1-2	NA	TRBV9	13
CASSQSGIVSFGQYF	TGCGCCAGCAGCCAGAGCGGGATCGTGTCATTCGGGCAGTACTTC	TRBD2	TRBJ2-7	few	TRBV4-1	15
CASSIGELYGYTF	TGTGCCAGCAGTATCGGGGAACTCTATGGCTACACCTTC	NA	TRBJ1-2	NA	TRBV2	13
CASSVGLVVYEQYF	TGTGCCAGCAGCGTGGGACTAGTCGTTTACGAGCAGTACTTC	TRBD2	TRBJ2-7	once	TRBV6-5	14
CASSRGQNTEAFF	TGTGCCAGCAGCCGGGGACAGAACACTGAAGCTTTCTTT	NA	TRBJ1-1	once	TRBV12-3/TRBV12-4	13
CASIRRGDRIQPQHF	TGTGCCAGCATCAGAAGGGGGGACAGGATTCAGCCCCAGCATTTT	TRBD1	TRBJ1-5	NA	TRBV6-5	15
CASSVATSGRYNEQFF	TGTGCCAGCAGCGTAGCGACTAGCGGGAGGTACAATGAGCAGTTCTTC	TRBD2	TRBJ2-1	NA	TRBV9	16
CASSFNRDRGLWYEQYF	TGTGCCAGCAGCTTTAATCGGGACAGGGGGTTATGGTACGAGCAGTACTTC	TRBD1	TRBJ2-7	NA	TRBV11-2	17
CASSQTSGGPVEQYF	TGCGCCAGCAGCCAGACTAGCGGGGGGCCCGTCGAGCAGTACTTC	TRBD2	TRBJ2-7	few	TRBV4-1	15
CASRGGQLNTEAFF	TGTGCCAGCCGAGGCGGACAGCTGAACACTGAAGCTTTCTTT	NA	TRBJ1-1	NA	TRBV27	14
CASSPHRTSFYEQYF	TGTGCCAGCAGCCCTCACCGGACTAGCTTCTACGAGCAGTACTTC	TRBD2	TRBJ2-7	NA	TRBV5-6	15
CASSLARLNYSPLHF	TGTGCCAGCAGCCTGGCGAGACTCAATTATTCACCCCTCCACTTT	NA	TRBJ1-6	once	TRBV6-5	15
CASSMDTVEGYTF	TGTGCCAGTAGTATGGACACTGTGGAGGGCTACACCTTC	NA	TRBJ1-2	few	TRBV19	13
CASSEGTATEAFF	TGCGCCAGCAGCGAAGGGACAGCAACTGAAGCTTTCTTT	TRBD1	TRBJ1-1	NA	TRBV5-1	13
CASSRIRGRNAGELFF	TGTGCCAGCAGCCGGATCCGGGGTCGGAACGCCGGGGAGCTGTTTTTT	NA	TRBJ2-2	once	TRBV7-3	16
CASIRTFKETQYF	TGTGCCAGCATTAGGACTTTCAAAGAGACCCAGTACTTC	NA	TRBJ2-5	NA	TRBV6-5	13